The 27 T cell receptor beta chains below were found in one sample sequenced in a study of T cell responses to AZD1222 COVID-19 vaccine. TCRdb's table, derived via immunoSEQ multiplex PCR, lists solely in-frame clones and lacks some. Of about 150,000 clones in the sample, about nine tenths were seen once. Material: peripheral blood, obtained 28 days after the second AZD1222 dose. All receptors come from an adult who received the AZD1222 COVID-19 vaccine.

The J gene is TRBJ2-7, the V gene TRBV11-2; TRBD2 matches 8 bases. The CDR3 is 14 residues long. Germline CDR1 is SGHAT and CDR2 is FQNNGV. V shed 8 bases, J shed 5 bases, and the junction held 11 bases outside the gene matches. The CDR3 sequence is CASCLWTSPHEQYF. Here the CDR3 DNA reads TGTGCCAGCTGCCTTTGGACTAGCCCCCACGAGCAGTACTTC. The whole variable domain, filled in from reference TRBV11-2 and TRBJ2-7, reads EAGVAQSPRYKIIEKRQSVAFWCNPISGHATLYWYQQILGQGPKLLIQFQNNGVVDDSQLPKDRFSAERLKGVDSTLKIQPAKLEDSAVYLCASCLWTSPHEQYFGPGTRLTVT.

The J gene is TRBJ2-5, the V gene TRBV18, with a possible D match to TRBD2 (6 bases). V gave up 0 bases and J gave up 2 bases, with 7 bases separating them. The CDR3 consists of 14 residues. Germline-derived CDR1 and CDR2 are KGHSH and LQKENI. The chain's CDR3 is CASSPPAGQETQYF. In nucleotides, the CDR3 is TGTGCCAGCTCACCACCGGCGGGGCAAGAGACCCAGTACTTC. Complete variable domain (other parts from reference TRBV18 and TRBJ2-5): NAGVMQNPRHLVRRRGQEARLRCSPMKGHSHVYWYRQLPEEGLKFMVYLQKENIIDESGMPKERFSAEFPKEGPSILRIQQVVRGDSAAYFCASSPPAGQETQYFGPGTRLLVL.

The gene calls are TRBV5-4 and TRBJ1-2; 8 bases agree with TRBD1. CDR1 and CDR2 from the germline V gene are SGHNT and YYREEE (reference sequence). The CDR3 is 14 amino acids. J gave up 7 bases and V 2 bases, and 7 bases lay outside the gene matches. In DNA, the CDR3 is TGTGCCAGCAGCTTAGTAGGACAGGGTGTTGGCTACACCTTC. Translating it yields CASSLVGQGVGYTF.

The rearrangement uses TRBV21-1 and TRBJ2-1; the D call in the table, TRBD1, was not verified against the DNA. TRBV21-1 is labeled a pseudogene. The CDR3 is made up of 15 amino acids. CDR3 residues: CASSKEENRGNEQFF. CDR3 nucleotide sequence: TGTGCCAGCAGCAAAGAGGAAAACAGGGGAAATGAGCAGTTCTTC.

V usage is TRBV6-2 or TRBV6-3 and J usage is TRBJ2-5; tentatively, D is TRBD1 or TRBD2 (7 bases each). Germline CDR1 and CDR2: MNHEY and SVGEGT. V gave up 2 bases and J gave up 4 bases, with 20 bases separating them. The CDR3 consists of 17 residues. CDR3 sequence reads: CASSYGRGGLWRETQYF. CDR3 in DNA: TGTGCCAGCAGTTACGGCAGGGGGGGATTATGGCGAGAGACCCAGTACTTC.

The J gene is TRBJ1-2, the V gene TRBV7-3; 9 nucleotides align to TRBD1. This CDR3 has 13 residues. CDR1 and CDR2 from the germline V gene are SGHTA and FQGTGA. The J segment lost 7 bases and the V segment lost 8 bases, leaving 8 bases of the junction unmatched. CDR3 loop: CASGEQGAGGYTF. The CDR3 region has the DNA TGTGCCAGCGGAGAACAGGGGGCAGGTGGCTACACCTTC.

A single count supports this clone. The J gene is TRBJ1-2, the V gene TRBV4-1; the D gene is possibly TRBD1 (6 bases). The ends were cut back, 3 bases at V and 2 bases at J, with 13 bases in the middle. Per the germline V gene, CDR1 is MGHRA and CDR2 is YSYEKL. The CDR3 is made up of 15 amino acids. Here the CDR3 DNA reads TGCGCCAGCAGCCATCGGGACAATCTAAACTATGGCTACACCTTC. Translated: CASSHRDNLNYGYTF.

This clone appeared once. V and J are TRBV19 and TRBJ1-1; 9 bases map to TRBD1. Germline V lookup: CDR1 LNHDA, CDR2 SQIVND (reference sequence). J gave up 5 bases and V 1 base, and 5 bases lay outside the gene matches. The CDR3 has 15 residues. The CDR3 sequence is CASSIGGTGKTEAFF. CDR3 nucleotide sequence: TGTGCCAGTAGTATAGGGGGGACAGGGAAAACTGAAGCTTTCTTT. Supplemented by reference TRBV19 and TRBJ1-1, the full variable domain reads DGGITQSPKYLFRKEGQNVTLSCEQNLNHDAMYWYRQDPGQGLRLIYYSQIVNDFQKGDIAEGYSVSREKKESFPLTVTSAQKNPTAFYLCASSIGGTGKTEAFFGQGTRLTVV.

This clone was counted a single time. V usage is TRBV5-1 and J usage is TRBJ1-2; the D gene is possibly TRBD1 (5 bases). The CDR3 totals 15 residues. Trimming removed 3 bases at V and 4 bases at J, with 16 bases between. Germline loops: CDR1 SGHRS, CDR2 YFSETQ. CDR3 sequence reads: CASSSITGEGYGYTF. CDR3 bases: TGCGCCAGCAGCTCAATAACAGGCGAGGGCTATGGCTACACCTTC.

The gene calls are TRBV24-1 and TRBJ2-3; D perhaps matches TRBD1 (6 bases). The CDR3 consists of 14 residues. V shed 5 bases and J shed 3 bases, with 11 bases lying between them. Germline CDR1 is KGHDR and CDR2 is SFDVKD. CDR3 protein: CATSGLTGTDTQYF. The CDR3 coding sequence is TGTGCCACCAGTGGCCTAACAGGGACAGATACGCAGTATTTT.

The chain employs TRBV7-2 and TRBJ2-6; no reliable D call. The CDR3 totals 15 residues. Trimming left V 6 bases short and J 2 bases short, with 11 bases between. Looked up from germline, CDR1 is SGHTA and CDR2 is FQGNSA. CDR3: CASSPLRAGANVLTF. As DNA, the CDR3 is TGTGCCAGCAGTCCTTTGCGAGCTGGGGCCAACGTCCTGACTTTC.

This chain connects TRBV5-1 to TRBJ2-3, with D uncertain. The CDR3 covers 14 residues. CDR1 and CDR2 from the germline V gene are SGHRS and YFSETQ. V was trimmed by 1 base and J by 2 bases, leaving 8 bases between them. CDR3 DNA: TGCGCCAGCAGCTTGACTTGGCTCACAGATACGCAGTATTTT. Protein: CASSLTWLTDTQYF.

V usage is TRBV12-3 or TRBV12-4 and J usage is TRBJ2-7; D possibly corresponds to TRBD1 (5 bases). CDR3 length: 11 amino acids. V dropped 6 bases and J dropped 3 bases, with 6 bases sitting between them. The CDR3 DNA sequence: TGTGCCAGCAGGGACAACTACGAGCAGTACTTC. It encodes CASRDNYEQYF.

In its sample, this clone was seen once. The V gene is TRBV5-1, the J gene TRBJ2-7, with 10 positions matching TRBD2. The CDR3 extends over 16 amino acids. V lost 0 bases, J lost 0 bases, and 3 bases stayed unmatched. Germline V gene lookup returns CDR1 SGHRS and CDR2 YFSETQ. The chain's CDR3 is CASSLASGGSSYEQYF. The CDR3 DNA reads TGCGCCAGCAGCTTGGCTAGCGGGGGTAGCTCCTACGAGCAGTACTTC.

The chain employs TRBV12-3 or TRBV12-4 and TRBJ1-1, with D maybe TRBD1 (5 bases). V lost 2 bases to trimming and J lost 13 bases, with 14 bases between them. CDR3 length: 12 residues. The CDR3 sequence is CASSLNRDDGFF. In DNA, the CDR3 is TGTGCCAGCAGTTTAAACCGGGACGACGGTTTCTTT.

The chain uses TRBV5-1 and TRBJ2-3; 10 bases match TRBD2. The germline gives CDR1 SGHRS, CDR2 YFSETQ. The trim removed 0 bases at V and 0 bases at J, leaving 4 bases unmatched. This CDR3 comprises 17 residues. The CDR3 bases are TGCGCCAGCAGCTTGGGTCCTAGCGGGGGCAGCACAGATACGCAGTATTTT. Its protein product is CASSLGPSGGSTDTQYF.

The J gene is TRBJ2-1, the V gene TRBV4-3; D call uncertain. The CDR3 runs to 14 residues. Germline-derived CDR1 and CDR2 are LGHNA and YSLEER. Trimming took off 0 bases at V and 4 bases at J, with 7 bases between the two ends. CDR3 residues: CASSQDPSYNEQFF. The CDR3 DNA follows: TGCGCCAGCAGCCAAGATCCTTCATACAATGAGCAGTTCTTC.

The chain has TRBV7-2 and TRBJ2-2; no definite D call. The CDR3 has 12 residues. Germline-derived CDR1 and CDR2 are SGHTA and FQGNSA. Trimming took off 5 bases at V and 3 bases at J, with 4 bases between the two ends. Here the CDR3 reads CASSRDTGELFF. The CDR3 coding sequence is TGTGCCAGCAGCCGGGACACCGGGGAGCTGTTTTTT.

The gene calls are TRBV9 and TRBJ1-2; perhaps TRBD1 as D (5 bases). This CDR3 comprises 15 residues. From germline, CDR1 is SGDLS and CDR2 YYNGEE. V was cut by 0 bases and J by 3 bases, with 12 bases left in between. The CDR3 region has the DNA TGTGCCAGCAGCGTAGGCAGGGTTCAGGACTATGGCTACACCTTC. This codes for CASSVGRVQDYGYTF.

This chain links TRBV4-3 with TRBJ2-7; 12 bases are shared with TRBD2. The V segment lost 2 bases and the J segment 4 bases; nucleotides outside the gene matches: 3. The CDR3 is made up of 15 amino acids. Germline CDR1 is LGHNA and CDR2 is YSLEER. The CDR3 DNA is TGCGCCAGCAGCCAACTGACTAGCGGGGGTTACGAGCAGTACTTC. It translates to CASSQLTSGGYEQYF.

The genes are TRBV18 and TRBJ1-4; the D gene is possibly TRBD1 (6 bases). Germline V gene lookup returns CDR1 KGHSH and CDR2 LQKENI. This CDR3 comprises 13 residues. V was clipped by 5 bases and J by 8 bases, with 12 bases between them. This CDR3 reads CASSGGRQEKLFF. DNA of the CDR3: TGTGCCAGCTCAGGGGGGCGGCAGGAAAAACTGTTTTTT.

J is TRBJ1-6 and V is TRBV19; D gene unclear. This CDR3 region has 17 residues. Germline V lookup: CDR1 LNHDA, CDR2 SQIVND (reference sequence). Trimming took off 3 bases at V and 1 base at J, with 13 bases between the two ends. The CDR3 loop reads CASSIRGEGSYNSPLHF. The CDR3 DNA follows: TGTGCCAGTAGTATTCGGGGAGAAGGGTCCTATAATTCACCCCTCCACTTT.

About this clone: The same CDR3 can be traced to other DNA sequences in this sample. V usage is TRBV19 and J usage is TRBJ1-5; maybe TRBD1 (6 bases). Deletions cut 2 bases from V and 3 bases from J, with 8 bases between. CDR1 and CDR2 (germline): LNHDA, SQIVND (reference sequence). This CDR3 region has 14 residues. The CDR3 loop reads CASSIRDTNQPQHF. DNA of the CDR3: TGTGCCAGTAGTATAAGGGACACCAATCAGCCCCAGCATTTT.

The chain has TRBV11-2 and TRBJ2-7, with 7 positions matching TRBD1. The J segment lost 3 bases and the V segment lost 5 bases, leaving 10 bases of the junction unmatched. Germline CDR1 is SGHAT and CDR2 is FQNNGV. CDR3 size: 15 residues. The CDR3 DNA is TGTGCCAGCAGCCTCATCTCCAGGGACAGCTACGAGCAGTACTTC. It translates to CASSLISRDSYEQYF.

This chain connects TRBV5-1 to TRBJ1-2, with a tentative D call TRBD1 (5 bases). Germline CDR1 is SGHRS and CDR2 is YFSETQ. The CDR3 is made up of 14 amino acids. The V end lost 4 bases, the J end lost 0 bases, and 10 bases lay between the germline ends. CDR3 bases: TGCGCCAGCAGCGAGACAGCCTCTAACTATGGCTACACCTTC. Translated: CASSETASNYGYTF.

This chain links TRBV7-2 with TRBJ2-7; D is tentatively TRBD1 or TRBD2 (5 bases each). CDR1 SGHTA and CDR2 FQGNSA come from the germline V gene. V dropped 5 bases and J dropped 7 bases, with 21 bases sitting between them. This CDR3 contains 15 residues. For the CDR3, the DNA is TGTGCCAGCAGCCAAAAACGGGACGGCTTACGGGAGCAGTACTTC. It translates to CASSQKRDGLREQYF.

The count of this clone is one. V and J are TRBV7-8 and TRBJ1-5, with D maybe TRBD1 (5 bases). The germline V gene has CDR1 SGHVS and CDR2 FQNEAQ. The V and J ends lost 5 bases and 2 bases respectively, with 22 bases between them. CDR3 length equals 18 residues. The CDR3 spells CASSPFQGFGEGNQPQHF. DNA of the CDR3: TGTGCCAGCAGCCCCTTCCAGGGCTTTGGAGAGGGCAATCAGCCCCAGCATTTT.